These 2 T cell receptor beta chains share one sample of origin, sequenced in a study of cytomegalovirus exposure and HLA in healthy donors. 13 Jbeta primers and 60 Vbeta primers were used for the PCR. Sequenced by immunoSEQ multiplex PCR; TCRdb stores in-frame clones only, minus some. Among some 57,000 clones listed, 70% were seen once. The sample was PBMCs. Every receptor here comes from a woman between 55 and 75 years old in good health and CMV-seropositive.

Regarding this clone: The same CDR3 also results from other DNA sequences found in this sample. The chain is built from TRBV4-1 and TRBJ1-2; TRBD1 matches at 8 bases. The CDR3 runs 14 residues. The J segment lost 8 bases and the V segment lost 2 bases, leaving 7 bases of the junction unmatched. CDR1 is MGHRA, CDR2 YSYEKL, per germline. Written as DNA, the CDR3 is TGCGCCAGCAGCCAAAGGACAGGGTTTGGAGGCTACACCTTC. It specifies CASSQRTGFGGYTF.

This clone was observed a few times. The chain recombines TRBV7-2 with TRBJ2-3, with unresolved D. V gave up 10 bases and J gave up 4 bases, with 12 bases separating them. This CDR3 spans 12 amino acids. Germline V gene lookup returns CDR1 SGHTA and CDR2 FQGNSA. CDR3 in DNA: TGTGCCACCCTAGGTTGGGCAGATACGCAGTATTTT. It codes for CATLGWADTQYF.